This passage covers 9 T cell receptor beta chains from one sample sequenced in a study of Graves' ophthalmopathy and Graves' hyperthyroidism. Researchers took RNA transcripts and amplified TCR beta CDR3 regions from them. Following a first-round RT-PCR that used HTBI primers, a second-round multiplex PCR was carried out. TCRdb passed the multiplex PCR reads through MiXCR, listing each CDR3 protein once. The sample contains hundreds of thousands of distinct CDR3 sequences, 14% of which appear only once. The sequencing input was blood. Source of these receptors: a woman aged 30 to 39 with Graves' ophthalmopathy.

This clonotype has at least ten counts. J is TRBJ2-7 and V is TRBV12-3 or TRBV12-4, with D perhaps assigned TRBD1 or TRBD2 (5 bases each). With 3 bases removed from V and 0 bases from J, the gap between germline ends came to 9 bases. This CDR3 has 14 residues. CDR3 nucleotide sequence: TGTGCCAGCAGTTTTGGGGGAAACTCCTACGAGCAGTACTTC. It translates to CASSFGGNSYEQYF.

In its sample, this clonotype was seen many times. The V gene is TRBV6-1, the J gene TRBJ1-5; no clear D. The CDR3 runs 16 residues. The germline V gene encodes CDR1 MNHNS and CDR2 SASEGT. The V end lost 7 bases, the J end lost 5 bases, and 21 bases lay between the germline ends. In DNA form, the CDR3 reads TGTGCCAGCATAGGACCCCCAGGACTAATCGATCAGCCCCAGCATTTT. Translation: CASIGPPGLIDQPQHF.

This clonotype has ten or more counts. The chain uses TRBV28 and TRBJ1-1, with 7 nucleotides matching TRBD1. CDR3 length: 15 amino acids. Germline V gene lookup returns CDR1 MDHEN and CDR2 SYDVKM. V dropped 2 bases and J dropped 1; count of bases not matched to a gene: 4. This CDR3 reads CASSLQGGWNTEAFF. The CDR3 DNA sequence: TGTGCCAGCAGTTTACAAGGGGGCTGGAACACTGAAGCTTTCTTT.

This clonotype was counted many times. The genes are TRBV7-2 and TRBJ2-5; D perhaps matches TRBD1 (5 bases). V dropped 7 bases and J dropped 6 bases, with 18 bases sitting between them. The CDR3 contains 14 residues. Germline CDR1 SGHTA, CDR2 FQGNSA. CDR3 region: CASKIGADVQTQYF. DNA for the CDR3: TGTGCCAGCAAGATAGGGGCCGACGTTCAGACCCAGTACTTC. Combining the CDR3 with reference TRBV7-2 and TRBJ2-5 gives the whole variable domain GAGVSQSPSNKVTEKGKDVELRCDPISGHTALYWYRQSLGQGLEFLIYFQGNSAPDKSGLPSDRFSAERTGGSVSTLTIQRTQQEDSAVYLCASKIGADVQTQYFGPGTRLLVL.

This clonotype appeared many times. V gene TRBV5-1 combines with J gene TRBJ1-3; a possible D gene is TRBD1 (5 bases). The V and J ends lost 1 base and 0 bases respectively, with 8 bases between them. CDR1 and CDR2 (germline): SGHRS, YFSETQ. The CDR3 extends over 15 amino acids. The CDR3 DNA follows: TGCGCCAGCAGCTTGACGACAGACTCTGGAAACACCATATATTTT. Amino acids: CASSLTTDSGNTIYF.

V is TRBV7-3 and J is TRBJ2-7; D might be TRBD2 (6 bases). Trimming removed 1 base from V and 8 bases from J, with 9 bases in between. Germline CDR1 and CDR2: SGHTA and FQGTGA. CDR3 length equals 12 residues. CDR3 amino acids: CASSLNSGKQYF. In DNA, the CDR3 is TGTGCCAGCAGCTTAAATAGCGGCAAGCAGTACTTC. Full variable domain (remainder filled in from reference TRBV7-3 and TRBJ2-7): GAGVSQTPSNKVTEKGKYVELRCDPISGHTALYWYRQSLGQGPEFLIYFQGTGAADDSGLPNDRFFAVRPEGSVSTLKIQRTERGDSAVYLCASSLNSGKQYFGPGTRLTVT.

Ten or more counts support this clonotype. The chain has TRBV6-1 and TRBJ2-5, with 7 bases aligning to TRBD2. CDR1 MNHNS and CDR2 SASEGT come from the germline V gene. The trim removed 6 bases at V and 2 bases at J, leaving 3 bases unmatched. The CDR3 spans 13 residues. The CDR3 reads CASRSGAQETQYF. The CDR3 bases are TGTGCCAGCAGGAGCGGGGCACAAGAGACCCAGTACTTC.

This clonotype occurred many times. The V gene is TRBV6-5, the J gene TRBJ1-1; D unclear. The germline V gene has CDR1 MNHEY and CDR2 SVGAGI. Trimming took off 4 bases at V and 4 bases at J, with 4 bases between the two ends. This CDR3 contains 11 residues. CDR3 amino acids: CASSSSTEAFF. In DNA form, the CDR3 reads TGTGCCAGCAGTTCCAGCACTGAAGCTTTCTTT.

The J gene is TRBJ1-2, the V gene TRBV5-1; D is unclear. V lost 5 bases and J lost 4, with 21 bases in between. The CDR3 spans 16 residues. The germline V gene encodes CDR1 SGHRS and CDR2 YFSETQ. CDR3: CASSWTGRRESYGYTF. CDR3 bases: TGCGCCAGCAGTTGGACGGGCCGGAGGGAGAGCTATGGCTACACCTTC.